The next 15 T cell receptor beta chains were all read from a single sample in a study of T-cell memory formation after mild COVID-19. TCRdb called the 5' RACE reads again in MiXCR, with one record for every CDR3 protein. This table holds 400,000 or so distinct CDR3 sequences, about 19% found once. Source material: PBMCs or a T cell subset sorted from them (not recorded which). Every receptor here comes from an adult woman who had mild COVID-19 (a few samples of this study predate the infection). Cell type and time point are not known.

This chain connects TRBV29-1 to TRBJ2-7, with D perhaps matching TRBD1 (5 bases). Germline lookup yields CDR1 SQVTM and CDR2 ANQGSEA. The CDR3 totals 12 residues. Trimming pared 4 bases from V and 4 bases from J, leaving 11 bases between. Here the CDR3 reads CSVAQGSYEQYF. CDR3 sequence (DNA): TGCAGCGTTGCCCAGGGTTCGTACGAGCAGTACTTC.

CDR3 nucleotide sequence: TGTGCCAGCAGTCGGTACGACAGGCCCAGCACTGAAGCTTTCTTT. This translates into CASSRYDRPSTEAFF. The V call is TRBV6-1, the J call TRBJ1-1, with a tentative D call TRBD1 (6 bases). The germline CDR1 and CDR2 sequences are MNHNS and SASEGT. V lost 5 bases, J lost 4 bases, and 17 bases lay in between. The CDR3 is made up of 15 amino acids.

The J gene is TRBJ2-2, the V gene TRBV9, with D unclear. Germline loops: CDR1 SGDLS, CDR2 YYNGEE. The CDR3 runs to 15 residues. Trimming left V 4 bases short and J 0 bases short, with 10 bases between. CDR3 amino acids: CASSTARANTGELFF. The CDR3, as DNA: TGTGCCAGCAGCACCGCTAGGGCGAACACCGGGGAGCTGTTTTTT.

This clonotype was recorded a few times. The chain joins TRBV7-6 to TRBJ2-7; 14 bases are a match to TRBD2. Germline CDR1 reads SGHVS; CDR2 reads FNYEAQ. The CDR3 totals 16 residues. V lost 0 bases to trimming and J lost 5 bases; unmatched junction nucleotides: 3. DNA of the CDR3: TGTGCCAGCAGCTTAGCCGGGACTAGCGGGAGTGACGAGCAGTACTTC. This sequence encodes CASSLAGTSGSDEQYF.

As DNA, the CDR3 is TGCGCCAGCAGCTTGGGATGGGCATCTAATGAAAAACTGTTTTTT. It specifies CASSLGWASNEKLFF. The V call is TRBV5-1, the J call TRBJ1-4, with D unclear. Germline assignment: CDR1 SGHRS and CDR2 YFSETQ. CDR3 length: 15 residues. V was pared by 0 bases and J by 3 bases, with 9 bases between.

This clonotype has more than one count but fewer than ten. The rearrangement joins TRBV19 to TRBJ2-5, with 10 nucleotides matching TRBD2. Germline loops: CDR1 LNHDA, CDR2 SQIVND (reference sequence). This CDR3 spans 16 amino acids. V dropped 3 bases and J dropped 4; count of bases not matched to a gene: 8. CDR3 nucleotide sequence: TGTGCCAGTAGTATTTCGTTAGCGGGAGGCGGAGAGACCCAGTACTTC. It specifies CASSISLAGGGETQYF.

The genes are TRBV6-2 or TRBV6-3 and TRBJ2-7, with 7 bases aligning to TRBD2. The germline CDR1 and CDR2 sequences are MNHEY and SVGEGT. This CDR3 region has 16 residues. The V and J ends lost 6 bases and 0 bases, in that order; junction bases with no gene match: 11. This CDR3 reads CASRSQRDRSSYEQYF. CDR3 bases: TGTGCCAGCAGGAGCCAGCGGGACCGGAGCTCCTACGAGCAGTACTTC.

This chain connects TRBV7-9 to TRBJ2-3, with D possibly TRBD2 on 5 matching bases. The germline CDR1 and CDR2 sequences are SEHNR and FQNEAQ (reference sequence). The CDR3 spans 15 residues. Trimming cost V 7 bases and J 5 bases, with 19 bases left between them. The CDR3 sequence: CASTLGIVSGDTQYF. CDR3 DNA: TGTGCCAGCACCCTCGGGATCGTGAGCGGAGATACGCAGTATTTT.

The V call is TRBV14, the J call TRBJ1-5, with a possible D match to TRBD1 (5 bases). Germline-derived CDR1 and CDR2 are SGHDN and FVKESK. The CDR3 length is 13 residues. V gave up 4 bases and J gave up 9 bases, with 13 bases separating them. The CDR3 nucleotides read TGTGCCAGCAGCCGGGGCGGCAATTGGCCCCAGCATTTT. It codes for CASSRGGNWPQHF.

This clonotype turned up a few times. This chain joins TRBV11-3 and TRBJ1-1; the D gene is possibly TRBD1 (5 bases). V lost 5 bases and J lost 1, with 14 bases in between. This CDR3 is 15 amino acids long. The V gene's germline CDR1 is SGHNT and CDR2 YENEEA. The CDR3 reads CASSASRASNTEAFF. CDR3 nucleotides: TGTGCCAGCAGCGCCTCCAGGGCCTCGAACACTGAAGCTTTCTTT.

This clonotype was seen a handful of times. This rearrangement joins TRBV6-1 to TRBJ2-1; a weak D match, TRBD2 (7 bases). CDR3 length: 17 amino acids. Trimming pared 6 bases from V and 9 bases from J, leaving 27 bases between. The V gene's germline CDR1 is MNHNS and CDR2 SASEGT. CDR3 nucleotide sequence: TGTGCCAGCAGACCCTCGGTAGGGGGGGCGCAGGGGATTGAGCAGTTCTTC. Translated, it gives CASRPSVGGAQGIEQFF.

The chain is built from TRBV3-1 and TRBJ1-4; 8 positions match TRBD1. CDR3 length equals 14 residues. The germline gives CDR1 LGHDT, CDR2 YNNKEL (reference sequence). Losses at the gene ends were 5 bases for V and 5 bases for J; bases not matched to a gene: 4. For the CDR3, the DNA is TGTGCCAGCAGCGTGGACAGGGCGAATGAAAAACTGTTTTTT. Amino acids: CASSVDRANEKLFF. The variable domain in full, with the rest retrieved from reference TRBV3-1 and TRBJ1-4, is DTAVSQTPKYLVTQMGNDKSIKCEQNLGHDTMYWYKQDSKKFLKIMFSYNNKELIINETVPNRFSPKSPDKAHLNLHINSLELGDSAVYFCASSVDRANEKLFFGSGTQLSVL.

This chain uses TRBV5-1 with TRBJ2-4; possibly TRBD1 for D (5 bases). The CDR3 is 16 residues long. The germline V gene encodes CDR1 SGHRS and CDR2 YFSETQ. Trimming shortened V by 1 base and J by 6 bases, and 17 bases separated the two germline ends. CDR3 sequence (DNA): TGCGCCAGCAGCTTGAGGGGCGCGAGCGACCTAAACATTCAGTACTTC. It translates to CASSLRGASDLNIQYF.

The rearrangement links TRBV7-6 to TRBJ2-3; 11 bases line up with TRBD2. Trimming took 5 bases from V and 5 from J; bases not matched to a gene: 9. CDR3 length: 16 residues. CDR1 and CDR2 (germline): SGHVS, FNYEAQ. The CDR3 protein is CASSPIAGGPQDTQYF. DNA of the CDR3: TGTGCCAGCAGCCCAATAGCGGGGGGGCCGCAAGATACGCAGTATTTT.

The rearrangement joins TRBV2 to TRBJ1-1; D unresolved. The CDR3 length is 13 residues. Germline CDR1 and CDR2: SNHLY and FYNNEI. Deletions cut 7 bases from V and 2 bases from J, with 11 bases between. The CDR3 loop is CASKRDHNTEAFF. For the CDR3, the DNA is TGTGCCAGCAAAAGAGACCACAACACTGAAGCTTTCTTT. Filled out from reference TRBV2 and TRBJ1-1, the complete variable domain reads EPEVTQTPSHQVTQMGQEVILRCVPISNHLYFYWYRQILGQKVEFLVSFYNNEISEKSEIFDDQFSVERPDGSNFTLKIRSTKLEDSAMYFCASKRDHNTEAFFGQGTRLTVV.